This TCR beta chain was profiled in a study of identical twins. The CDR3 covers 15 residues. The V gene lost 4 bases and the J gene lost 2 bases, with 13 bases spanning the gap. Germline CDR1 reads SGHNT; CDR2 reads YYREEE (reference sequence). TCRdb reprocessed the 5' RACE reads with MiXCR, giving one entry per CDR3 protein. The sample holds about 520,000 distinct CDR3 sequences, less than 25% seen once. Many counts were recorded for this clonotype. These records were also assigned to another study, of T cells expressing NK-cell markers.

The clonotype comes from a woman between 18 and 30 years old in good health. V is TRBV5-4 and J is TRBJ2-1; tentative D call: TRBD2 (5 bases). Specimen: CD4+ T cells sorted from blood. As DNA, the CDR3 is TGTGCCAGCAGCAAAAAGCTGGGAGCCTACAATGAGCAGTTCTTC. Its translation is CASSKKLGAYNEQFF.